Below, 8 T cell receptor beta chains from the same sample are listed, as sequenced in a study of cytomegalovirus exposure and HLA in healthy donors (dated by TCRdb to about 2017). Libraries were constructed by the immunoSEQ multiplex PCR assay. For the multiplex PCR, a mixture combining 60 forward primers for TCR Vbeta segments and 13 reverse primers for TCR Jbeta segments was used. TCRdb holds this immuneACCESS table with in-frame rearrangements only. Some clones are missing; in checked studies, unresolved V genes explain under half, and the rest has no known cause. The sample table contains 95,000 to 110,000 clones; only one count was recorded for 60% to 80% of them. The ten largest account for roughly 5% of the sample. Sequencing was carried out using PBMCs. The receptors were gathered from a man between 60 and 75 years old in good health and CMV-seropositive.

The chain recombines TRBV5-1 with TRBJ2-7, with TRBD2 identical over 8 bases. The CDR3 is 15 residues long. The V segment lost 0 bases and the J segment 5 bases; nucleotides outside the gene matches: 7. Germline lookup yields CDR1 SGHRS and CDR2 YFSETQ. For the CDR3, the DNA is TGCGCCAGCAGCTTGGCCAAGACTAGCGAGGACGAGCAGTACTTC. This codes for CASSLAKTSEDEQYF.

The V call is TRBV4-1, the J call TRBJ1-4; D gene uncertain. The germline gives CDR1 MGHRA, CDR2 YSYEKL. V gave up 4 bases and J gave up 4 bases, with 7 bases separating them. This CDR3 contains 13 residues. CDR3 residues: CASSRVLNEKLFF. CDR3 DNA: TGCGCCAGCAGCCGAGTCCTTAATGAAAAACTGTTTTTT.

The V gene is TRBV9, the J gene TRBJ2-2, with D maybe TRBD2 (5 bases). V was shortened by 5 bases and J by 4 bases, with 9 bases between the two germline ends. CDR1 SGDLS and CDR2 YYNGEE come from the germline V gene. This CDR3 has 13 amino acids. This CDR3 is CASRPTSTGELFF. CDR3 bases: TGTGCCAGCAGACCAACTAGCACCGGGGAGCTGTTTTTT. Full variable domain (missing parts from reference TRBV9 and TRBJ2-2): DSGVTQTPKHLITATGQRVTLRCSPRSGDLSVYWYQQSLDQGLQFLIQYYNGEERAKGNILERFSAQQFPDLHSELNLSSLELGDSALYFCASRPTSTGELFFGEGSRLTVL.

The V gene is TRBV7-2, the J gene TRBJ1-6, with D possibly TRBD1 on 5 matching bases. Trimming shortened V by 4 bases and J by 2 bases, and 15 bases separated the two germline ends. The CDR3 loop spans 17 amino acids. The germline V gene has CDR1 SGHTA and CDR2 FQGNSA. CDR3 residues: CASSSPRDGAYNSPLHF. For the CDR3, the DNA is TGTGCCAGCAGCTCCCCCAGGGATGGGGCCTATAATTCACCCCTCCACTTT.

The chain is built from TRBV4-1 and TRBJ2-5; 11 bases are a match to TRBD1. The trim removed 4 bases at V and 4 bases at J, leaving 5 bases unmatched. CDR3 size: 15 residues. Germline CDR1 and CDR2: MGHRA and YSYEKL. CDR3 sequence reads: CASSRTGGAGETQYF. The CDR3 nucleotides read TGCGCCAGCAGCCGGACAGGGGGCGCCGGAGAGACCCAGTACTTC.

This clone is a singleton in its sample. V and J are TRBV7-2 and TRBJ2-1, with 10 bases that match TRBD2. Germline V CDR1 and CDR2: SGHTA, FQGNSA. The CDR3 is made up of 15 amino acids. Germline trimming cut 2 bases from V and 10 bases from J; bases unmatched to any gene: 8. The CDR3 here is CASSLSGGVQGEQFF. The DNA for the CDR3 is TGTGCCAGCAGCTTAAGCGGGGGGGTACAGGGGGAGCAGTTCTTC.

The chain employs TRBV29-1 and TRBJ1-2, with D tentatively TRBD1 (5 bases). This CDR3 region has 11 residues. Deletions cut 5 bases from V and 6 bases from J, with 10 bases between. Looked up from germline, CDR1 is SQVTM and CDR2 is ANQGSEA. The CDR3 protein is CSVQGANGYTF. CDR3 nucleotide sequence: TGCAGCGTTCAAGGGGCAAATGGCTACACCTTC.

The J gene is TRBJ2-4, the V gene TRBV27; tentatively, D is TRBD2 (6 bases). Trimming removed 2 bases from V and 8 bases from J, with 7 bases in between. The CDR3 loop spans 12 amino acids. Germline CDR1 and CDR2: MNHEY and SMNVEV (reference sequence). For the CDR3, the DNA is TGTGCCAGCAGTTTAGGAGGGGACATTCAGTACTTC. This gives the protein CASSLGGDIQYF.